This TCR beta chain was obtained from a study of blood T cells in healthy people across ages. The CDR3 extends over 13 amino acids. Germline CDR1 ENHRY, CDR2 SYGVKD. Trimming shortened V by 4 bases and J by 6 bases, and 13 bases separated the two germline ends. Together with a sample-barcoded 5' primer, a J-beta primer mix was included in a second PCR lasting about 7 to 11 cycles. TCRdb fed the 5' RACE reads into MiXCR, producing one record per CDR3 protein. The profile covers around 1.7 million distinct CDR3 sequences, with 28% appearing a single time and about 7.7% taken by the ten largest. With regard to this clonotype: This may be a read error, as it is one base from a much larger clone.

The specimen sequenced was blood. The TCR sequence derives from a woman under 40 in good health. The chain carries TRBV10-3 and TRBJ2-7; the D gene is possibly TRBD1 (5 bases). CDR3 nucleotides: TGTGCCATCAGTGGGGGCACAAGTTGCGAGCAGTACTTC. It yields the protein CAISGGTSCEQYF.